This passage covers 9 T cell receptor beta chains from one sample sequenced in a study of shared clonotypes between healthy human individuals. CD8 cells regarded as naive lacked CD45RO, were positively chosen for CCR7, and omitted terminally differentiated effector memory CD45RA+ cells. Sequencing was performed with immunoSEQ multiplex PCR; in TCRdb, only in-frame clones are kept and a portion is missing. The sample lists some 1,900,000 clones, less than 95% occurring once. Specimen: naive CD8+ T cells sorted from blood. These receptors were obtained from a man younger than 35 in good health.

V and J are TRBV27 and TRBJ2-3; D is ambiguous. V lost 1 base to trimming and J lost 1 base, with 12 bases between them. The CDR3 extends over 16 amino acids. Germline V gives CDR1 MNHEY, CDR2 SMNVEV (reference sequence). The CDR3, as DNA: TGTGCCAGCAGTTTATTGACGCCCAAAGGCACAGATACGCAGTATTTT. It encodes CASSLLTPKGTDTQYF.

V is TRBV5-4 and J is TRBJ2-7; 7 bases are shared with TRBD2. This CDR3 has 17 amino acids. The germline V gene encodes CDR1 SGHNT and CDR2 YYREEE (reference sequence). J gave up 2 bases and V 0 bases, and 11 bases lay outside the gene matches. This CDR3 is CASSLGIAGGKAYEQYF. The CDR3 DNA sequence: TGTGCCAGCAGCTTGGGAATAGCGGGCGGGAAGGCCTACGAGCAGTACTTC.

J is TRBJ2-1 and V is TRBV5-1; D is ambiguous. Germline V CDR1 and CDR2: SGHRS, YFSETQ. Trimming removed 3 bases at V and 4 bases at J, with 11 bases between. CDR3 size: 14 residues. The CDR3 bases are TGCGCCAGCAGCTCGGCGGTCGGGTACAATGAGCAGTTCTTC. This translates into CASSSAVGYNEQFF.

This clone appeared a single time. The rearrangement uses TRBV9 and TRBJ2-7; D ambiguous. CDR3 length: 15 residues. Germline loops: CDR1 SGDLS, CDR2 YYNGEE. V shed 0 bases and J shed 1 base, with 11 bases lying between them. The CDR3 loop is CASSVATSLSYEQYF. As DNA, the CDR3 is TGTGCCAGCAGCGTAGCCACCTCCCTTTCCTACGAGCAGTACTTC.

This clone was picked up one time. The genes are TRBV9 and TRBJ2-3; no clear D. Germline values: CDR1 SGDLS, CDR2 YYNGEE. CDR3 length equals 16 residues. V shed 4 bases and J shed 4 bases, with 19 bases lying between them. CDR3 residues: CASSSLIGDQADTQYF. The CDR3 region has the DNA TGTGCCAGCAGCTCCCTAATTGGGGATCAAGCAGATACGCAGTATTTT.

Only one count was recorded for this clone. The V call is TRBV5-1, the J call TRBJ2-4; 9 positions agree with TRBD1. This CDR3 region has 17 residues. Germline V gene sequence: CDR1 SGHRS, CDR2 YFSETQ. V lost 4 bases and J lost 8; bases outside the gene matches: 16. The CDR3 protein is CASSHGDGTGRWDIQYF. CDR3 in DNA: TGCGCCAGCAGCCATGGCGACGGGACAGGGCGGTGGGACATTCAGTACTTC.

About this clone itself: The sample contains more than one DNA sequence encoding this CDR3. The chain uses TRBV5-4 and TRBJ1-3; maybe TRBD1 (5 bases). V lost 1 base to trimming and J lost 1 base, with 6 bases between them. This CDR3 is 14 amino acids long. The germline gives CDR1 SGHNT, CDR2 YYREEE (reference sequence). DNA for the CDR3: TGTGCCAGCAGCTTGAGGGGTTCTGGAAACACCATATATTTT. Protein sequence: CASSLRGSGNTIYF.

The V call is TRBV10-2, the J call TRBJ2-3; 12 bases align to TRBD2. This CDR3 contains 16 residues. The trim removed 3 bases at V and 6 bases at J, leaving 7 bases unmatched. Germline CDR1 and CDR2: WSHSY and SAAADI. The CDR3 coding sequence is TGCGCCAGCAGTGAAGCGACTAGCGGGGGTAAGGATACGCAGTATTTT. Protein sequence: CASSEATSGGKDTQYF.

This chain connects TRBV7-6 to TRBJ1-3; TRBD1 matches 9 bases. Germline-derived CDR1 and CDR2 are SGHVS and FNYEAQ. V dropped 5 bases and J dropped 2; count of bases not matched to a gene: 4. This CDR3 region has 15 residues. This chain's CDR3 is CASSVWTGAGNTIYF. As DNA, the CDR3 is TGTGCCAGCAGCGTGTGGACAGGGGCTGGAAACACCATATATTTT.